Sequencing of this T cell receptor (beta chain) was carried out in a study of T cells expressing NK-cell markers. About the study: It was sorted CD3+CD56+NKG2C+, CD3+CD56+NKG2C- and CD3+CD56-NKG2C+ T cells that supplied the TCR beta repertoires. HCMV seropositivity characterized seven of the eight sequenced donors, and seronegativity one.

Germline CDR1 and CDR2: LNHNV and YYDKDF (reference sequence). The CDR3 contains 13 residues. 5'RACE template switching with UMIs generated TCR beta cDNA. For each CDR3 protein, TCRdb gives one entry from its re-call of the 5' RACE reads, without DNA. This repertoire includes 250,000 to 300,000 distinct CDR3 sequences. With regard to this clonotype: Antigen specificity is unknown.

Study outcomes and limitations: A handful of donors likewise had their CD3+CD56-NKG2C+ fraction led by these clonotypes.

The clonotype comes from a man in his late teens or twenties in good health. Sample: blood T cells: a sorted CD56 or NKG2C T cell subset, CD4+ or CD8+ T cells, or bulk PBMC T cells (not recorded which). The gene calls are TRBV15 and TRBJ1-4; TCRdb selects TRBD1, and the lack of DNA leaves this call unchecked. The CDR3 sequence: CATGAATNEKLFF.